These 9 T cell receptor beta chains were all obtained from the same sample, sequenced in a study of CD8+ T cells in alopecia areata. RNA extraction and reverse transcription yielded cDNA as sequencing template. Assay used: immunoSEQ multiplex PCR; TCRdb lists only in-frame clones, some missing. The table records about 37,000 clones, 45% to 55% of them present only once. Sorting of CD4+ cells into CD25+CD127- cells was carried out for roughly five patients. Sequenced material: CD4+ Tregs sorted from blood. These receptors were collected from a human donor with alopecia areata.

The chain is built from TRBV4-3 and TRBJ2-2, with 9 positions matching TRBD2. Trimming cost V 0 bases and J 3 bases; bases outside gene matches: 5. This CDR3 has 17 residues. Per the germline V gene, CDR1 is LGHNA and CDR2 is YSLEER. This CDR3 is CASSQDAAGGYTGELFF. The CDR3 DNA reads TGCGCCAGCAGCCAAGATGCGGCGGGGGGGTACACCGGGGAGCTGTTTTTT.

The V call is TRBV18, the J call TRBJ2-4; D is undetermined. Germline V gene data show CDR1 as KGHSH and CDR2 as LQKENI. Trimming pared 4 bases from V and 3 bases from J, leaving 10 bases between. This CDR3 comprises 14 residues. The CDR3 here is CASSLPRSKNIQYF. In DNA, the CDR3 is TGTGCCAGCTCACTCCCAAGGAGCAAAAACATTCAGTACTTC.

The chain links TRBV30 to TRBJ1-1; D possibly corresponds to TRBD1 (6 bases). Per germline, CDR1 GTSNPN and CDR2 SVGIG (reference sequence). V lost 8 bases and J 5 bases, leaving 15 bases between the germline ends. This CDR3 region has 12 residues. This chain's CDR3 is CAGGQLSTEAFF. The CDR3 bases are TGTGCCGGAGGACAGCTTTCTACTGAAGCTTTCTTT.

DNA for the CDR3: TGTGCCAGCTCAACCGGGACGACTCGCTCCTACGAGCAGTACTTC. Protein: CASSTGTTRSYEQYF. The V call is TRBV7-2, the J call TRBJ2-7; TRBD1 or TRBD2 may be the D gene (5 bases each). The CDR3 is 15 residues long. In germline, CDR1 is SGHTA, CDR2 FQGNSA. Deletions cut 8 bases from V and 0 bases from J, with 17 bases between. Looking up the rest from reference TRBV7-2 and TRBJ2-7 gives the full variable domain: GAGVSQSPSNKVTEKGKDVELRCDPISGHTALYWYRQSLGQGLEFLIYFQGNSAPDKSGLPSDRFSAERTGGSVSTLTIQRTQQEDSAVYLCASSTGTTRSYEQYFGPGTRLTVT.

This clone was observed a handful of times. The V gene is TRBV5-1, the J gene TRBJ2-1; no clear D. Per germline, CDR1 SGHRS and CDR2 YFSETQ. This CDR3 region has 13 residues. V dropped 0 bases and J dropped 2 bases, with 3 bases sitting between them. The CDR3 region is CASSLGPYNEQFF. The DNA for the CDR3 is TGCGCCAGCAGCTTGGGTCCCTACAATGAGCAGTTCTTC.

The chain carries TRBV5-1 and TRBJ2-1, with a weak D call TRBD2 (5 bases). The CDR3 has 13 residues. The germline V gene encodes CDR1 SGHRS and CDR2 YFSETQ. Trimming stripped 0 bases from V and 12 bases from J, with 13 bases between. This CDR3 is CASSLDPGRGQFF. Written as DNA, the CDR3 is TGCGCCAGCAGCTTGGATCCGGGTCGGGGGCAGTTCTTC.

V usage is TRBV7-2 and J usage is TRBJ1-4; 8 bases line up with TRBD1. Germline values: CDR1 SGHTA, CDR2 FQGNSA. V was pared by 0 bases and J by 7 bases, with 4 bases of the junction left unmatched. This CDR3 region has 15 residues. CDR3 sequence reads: CASSLARGTGEKLFF. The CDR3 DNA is TGTGCCAGCAGCTTAGCCCGCGGGACAGGTGAAAAACTGTTTTTT.

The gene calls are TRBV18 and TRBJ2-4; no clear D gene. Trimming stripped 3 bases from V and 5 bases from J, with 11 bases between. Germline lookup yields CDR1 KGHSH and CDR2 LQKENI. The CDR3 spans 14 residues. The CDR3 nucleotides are TGTGCCAGCTCACCGTCCGGGTCTCAAAACATTCAGTACTTC. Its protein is CASSPSGSQNIQYF.

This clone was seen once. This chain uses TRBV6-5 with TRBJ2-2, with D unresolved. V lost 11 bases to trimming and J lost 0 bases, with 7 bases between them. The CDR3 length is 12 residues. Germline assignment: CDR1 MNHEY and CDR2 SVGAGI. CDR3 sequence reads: CAGGTNTGELFF. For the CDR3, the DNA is TGTGCCGGCGGTACGAACACCGGGGAGCTGTTTTTT.